A single sample gave rise to the 21 T cell receptor beta chains below, sequenced in a study of T cell responses to AZD1222 COVID-19 vaccine. The assay was immunoSEQ multiplex PCR, and TCRdb's table has in-frame clones only and misses some. Of about 100,000 clones listed, about nine tenths are singletons. This specimen consisted of peripheral blood, obtained on day 0 of AZD1222 vaccination. Every receptor here comes from an adult in good health.

This clone was seen only once. V gene TRBV28 combines with J gene TRBJ1-4, with a weak D call TRBD1 (5 bases). The CDR3 sequence is 17 residues long. V was trimmed by 3 bases and J by 0 bases, leaving 14 bases between them. The germline V gene has CDR1 MDHEN and CDR2 SYDVKM. The CDR3 nucleotides read TGTGCCAGCAGTTTTCATGGGACGGAAGCAACTAATGAAAAACTGTTTTTT. Protein sequence: CASSFHGTEATNEKLFF.

The chain joins TRBV27 to TRBJ2-1; 10 nucleotides agree with TRBD1. The germline V gene encodes CDR1 MNHEY and CDR2 SMNVEV (reference sequence). The ends lost 6 bases at V and 5 bases at J; junction bases unmatched: 4. The CDR3 extends over 14 amino acids. CDR3 protein: CASRTGGVNNEQFF. The CDR3 DNA sequence: TGTGCCAGCAGGACAGGGGGCGTGAACAATGAGCAGTTCTTC.

The genes are TRBV9 and TRBJ2-5; maybe TRBD2 (5 bases). V was clipped by 4 bases and J by 4 bases, with 14 bases between them. Looked up from germline, CDR1 is SGDLS and CDR2 is YYNGEE. This CDR3 has 14 residues. The CDR3 sequence: CASSSTRARETQYF. For the CDR3, the DNA is TGTGCCAGCAGCTCAACTAGGGCGAGAGAGACCCAGTACTTC.

The chain combines TRBV7-8 with TRBJ2-3, with a weak D call TRBD2 (7 bases). CDR3 size: 16 residues. Germline loops: CDR1 SGHVS, CDR2 FQNEAQ. The ends were cut back, 4 bases at V and 6 bases at J, with 20 bases in the middle. CDR3 nucleotide sequence: TGTGCCAGCAGCTCAAGGGGGGGAGGGCCCCCCGATACGCAGTATTTT. Amino acids: CASSSRGGGPPDTQYF. The complete variable domain, with remaining parts taken from reference TRBV7-8 and TRBJ2-3, reads GAGVSQSPRYKVAKRGQDVALRCDPISGHVSLFWYQQALGQGPEFLTYFQNEAQLDKSGLPSDRFFAERPEGSVSTLKIQRTQQEDSAVYLCASSSRGGGPPDTQYFGPGTRLTVL.

The chain links TRBV6-5 to TRBJ2-5; D is uncertain. The germline V gene has CDR1 MNHEY and CDR2 SVGAGI. This CDR3 contains 13 residues. The V and J ends lost 0 bases and 4 bases respectively, with 6 bases between them. In DNA, the CDR3 is TGTGCCAGCAGTTACTCCTTGAGAGAGACCCAGTACTTC. This codes for CASSYSLRETQYF.

V and J are TRBV4-2 and TRBJ2-5; D is undetermined. CDR1 and CDR2 from the germline V gene are LGHNA and YNFKEQ. V was pared by 0 bases and J by 7 bases, with 12 bases between. The CDR3 is 14 residues long. The CDR3 DNA reads TGTGCCAGCAGCCAAGATCCCAGCGATGGGACCCAGTACTTC. Translated, it gives CASSQDPSDGTQYF.

The gene calls are TRBV21-1 and TRBJ2-4. TRBV21-1 is a documented pseudogene. The CDR3 is 13 amino acids. The CDR3 is CASSNSDPDIQYF. Written as DNA, the CDR3 is TGTGCCAGCAGCAACTCGGACCCCGACATTCAGTACTTC.

V is TRBV14 and J is TRBJ2-2; D ambiguous. Germline V gene data show CDR1 as SGHDN and CDR2 as FVKESK. The V gene lost 1 base and the J gene lost 7 bases, with 7 bases spanning the gap. The CDR3 sequence is 13 residues long. This CDR3 reads CASSQVQLGELFF. The CDR3 bases are TGTGCCAGCAGCCAAGTCCAGCTCGGGGAGCTGTTTTTT.

The rearrangement links TRBV5-1 to TRBJ2-1; 9 nucleotides agree with TRBD2. V was pared by 2 bases and J by 6 bases, with 6 bases of the junction left unmatched. The CDR3 runs 15 residues. Per the germline V gene, CDR1 is SGHRS and CDR2 is YFSETQ. The CDR3 DNA sequence: TGCGCCAGCAGCTTTTTAGCGGGAGCCCTCAATGAGCAGTTCTTC. The encoded protein is CASSFLAGALNEQFF.

The V gene is TRBV29-1, the J gene TRBJ1-1, with 8 bases matching TRBD1. J gave up 1 base and V 4 bases, and 5 bases lay outside the gene matches. Germline lookup yields CDR1 SQVTM and CDR2 ANQGSEA. CDR3 size: 14 residues. DNA for the CDR3: TGCAGCGTTGCTCGAACAGGGGGGAACACTGAAGCTTTCTTT. Amino acid sequence: CSVARTGGNTEAFF.

This chain joins TRBV3-1 (or the pseudogene TRBV3-2) and TRBJ1-1, with D possibly TRBD1 on 6 matching bases. The germline gives CDR1 LGHDT, CDR2 YNNKEL (reference sequence). V gave up 0 bases and J gave up 5 bases, with 13 bases separating them. CDR3 length: 15 residues. Here the CDR3 DNA reads TGTGCCAGCAGCCAAGAACAGGGCCAAGGAACTGAAGCTTTCTTT. Its translation: CASSQEQGQGTEAFF.

The gene calls are TRBV7-9 and TRBJ2-7, with 16 bases matching TRBD2. The V and J ends lost 5 bases and 0 bases, in that order; junction bases with no gene match: 13. CDR1 and CDR2 from the germline V gene are SEHNR and FQNEAQ (reference sequence). This CDR3 is 20 amino acids long. This chain's CDR3 is CASSTEPGLAGGRGSYEQYF. The CDR3 coding sequence is TGTGCCAGCAGCACAGAACCGGGACTAGCGGGAGGGAGGGGCTCCTACGAGCAGTACTTC.

The chain recombines TRBV4-1 with TRBJ1-1; D is unclear. This CDR3 is 14 amino acids long. In germline, CDR1 is MGHRA, CDR2 YSYEKL. Trimming left V 2 bases short and J 4 bases short, with 11 bases between. CDR3 amino acids: CASSQRDRGTEAFF. The CDR3 region has the DNA TGCGCCAGCAGCCAAAGGGATCGAGGCACTGAAGCTTTCTTT.

The chain recombines TRBV30 with TRBJ2-5; D possibly corresponds to TRBD2 (6 bases). The CDR3 totals 15 residues. Trimming shortened V by 5 bases and J by 2 bases, and 18 bases separated the two germline ends. Germline lookup yields CDR1 GTSNPN and CDR2 SVGIG (reference sequence). The CDR3 sequence: CAWAPGLAVQETQYF. CDR3 nucleotides: TGTGCCTGGGCCCCGGGACTTGCGGTTCAAGAGACCCAGTACTTC.

The J gene is TRBJ1-6, the V gene TRBV10-3; D is possibly TRBD1 (5 bases). V lost 5 bases, J lost 2 bases, and 13 bases lay in between. This CDR3 spans 16 amino acids. Germline loops: CDR1 ENHRY, CDR2 SYGVKD. CDR3 DNA: TGTGCCATCAGTTCCCAGGGTGGCACCTATAATTCACCCCTCCACTTT. Protein sequence: CAISSQGGTYNSPLHF.

The chain has TRBV11-1 and TRBJ1-2; TRBD1 agrees at 11 bases. The junction had 4 bases not matched to a gene; V was cut back by 2 bases and J by 2 bases. The CDR3 runs 16 residues. The germline V gene encodes CDR1 SGHAT and CDR2 FQDESV (reference sequence). Here the CDR3 DNA reads TGTGCCAGCAGCTTATCATGGGACAGGGGGAACTATGGCTACACCTTC. It specifies CASSLSWDRGNYGYTF.

The chain links TRBV4-1 to TRBJ2-7, with 12 bases aligning to TRBD2. Germline CDR1 reads MGHRA; CDR2 reads YSYEKL. This CDR3 comprises 17 residues. V dropped 3 bases and J dropped 1; count of bases not matched to a gene: 7. CDR3 sequence (DNA): TGCGCCAGCAGCCAGGGACTAGCGGGTGGGGTTTCCTACGAGCAGTACTTC. Translated: CASSQGLAGGVSYEQYF.

J is TRBJ1-3 and V is TRBV6-6, with a tentative D call TRBD1 (6 bases). The length of the CDR3 is 13 residues. Germline CDR1 reads MNHNY; CDR2 reads SVGAGI (reference sequence). Trimming removed 8 bases from V and 3 bases from J, with 11 bases in between. The CDR3 loop is CASQGLDGNTIYF. CDR3 DNA: TGTGCCAGCCAGGGGCTGGATGGAAACACCATATATTTT.

The V call is TRBV28, the J call TRBJ1-1, with 7 bases matching TRBD1. Trimming cost V 2 bases and J 1 base; bases outside gene matches: 1. The CDR3 contains 14 residues. Germline values: CDR1 MDHEN, CDR2 SYDVKM. CDR3 loop: CASSLGQENTEAFF. In DNA form, the CDR3 reads TGTGCCAGCAGTTTAGGACAGGAGAACACTGAAGCTTTCTTT.

The rearrangement joins TRBV28 to TRBJ2-1; D remains ambiguous. V was cut by 3 bases and J by 8 bases, with 17 bases left in between. This CDR3 is built from 15 residues. The germline V gene encodes CDR1 MDHEN and CDR2 SYDVKM. The CDR3 bases are TGTGCCAGCAGTTTGTCGCTACTCCTTTCGGATGAGCAGTTCTTC. Its protein is CASSLSLLLSDEQFF.

The chain combines TRBV7-2 with TRBJ2-3; 8 bases agree with TRBD2. With 1 base clipped from V and 6 bases from J, the junction kept 9 bases outside the gene matches. CDR3 length: 16 amino acids. The V gene's germline CDR1 is SGHTA and CDR2 FQGNSA. CDR3 sequence: CASSLVPGGPGDTQYF. The DNA of the CDR3 is TGTGCCAGCAGCTTAGTACCGGGAGGGCCCGGGGATACGCAGTATTTT.